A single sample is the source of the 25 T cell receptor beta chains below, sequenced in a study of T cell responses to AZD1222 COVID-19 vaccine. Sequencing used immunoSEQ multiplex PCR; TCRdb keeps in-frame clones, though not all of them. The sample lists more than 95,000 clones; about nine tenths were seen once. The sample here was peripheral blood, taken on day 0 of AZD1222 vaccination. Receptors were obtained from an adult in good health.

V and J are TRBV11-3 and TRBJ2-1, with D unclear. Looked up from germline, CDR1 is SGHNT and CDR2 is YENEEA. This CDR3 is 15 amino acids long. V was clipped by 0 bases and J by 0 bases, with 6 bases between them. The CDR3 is CASSLDTNSYNEQFF. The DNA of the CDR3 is TGTGCCAGCAGCTTAGACACCAACTCCTACAATGAGCAGTTCTTC. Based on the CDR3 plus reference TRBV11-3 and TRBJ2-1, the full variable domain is EAGVVQSPRYKIIEKKQPVAFWCNPISGHNTLYWYLQNLGQGPELLIRYENEEAVDDSQLPKDRFSAERLKGVDSTLKIQPAELGDSAVYLCASSLDTNSYNEQFFGPGTRLTVL.

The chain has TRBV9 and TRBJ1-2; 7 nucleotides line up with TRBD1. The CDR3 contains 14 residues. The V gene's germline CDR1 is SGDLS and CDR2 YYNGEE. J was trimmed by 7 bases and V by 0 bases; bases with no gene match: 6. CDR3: CASSVGAGGSGYTF. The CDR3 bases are TGTGCCAGCAGCGTAGGGGCAGGGGGGTCTGGCTACACCTTC.

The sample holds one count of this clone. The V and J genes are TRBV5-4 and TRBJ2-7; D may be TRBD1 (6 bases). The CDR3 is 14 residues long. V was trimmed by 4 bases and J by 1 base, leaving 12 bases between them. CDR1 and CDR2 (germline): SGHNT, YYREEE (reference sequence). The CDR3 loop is CASSPSGVSYEQYF. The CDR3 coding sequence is TGTGCCAGCAGCCCCTCAGGGGTATCCTACGAGCAGTACTTC.

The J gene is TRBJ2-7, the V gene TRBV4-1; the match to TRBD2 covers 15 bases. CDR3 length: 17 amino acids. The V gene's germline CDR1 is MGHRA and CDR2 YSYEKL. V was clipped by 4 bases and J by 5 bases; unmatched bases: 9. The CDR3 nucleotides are TGCGCCAGCAGCCGAGGACTAGCGGGAGGGCCGATGAACGAGCAGTACTTC. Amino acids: CASSRGLAGGPMNEQYF.

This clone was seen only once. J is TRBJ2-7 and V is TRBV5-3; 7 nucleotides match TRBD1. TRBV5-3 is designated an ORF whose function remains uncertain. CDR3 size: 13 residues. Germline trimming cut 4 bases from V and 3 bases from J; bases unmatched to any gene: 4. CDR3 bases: TGTGCCAGAAGCCGGGACAGATACTACGAGCAGTACTTC. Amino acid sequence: CARSRDRYYEQYF.

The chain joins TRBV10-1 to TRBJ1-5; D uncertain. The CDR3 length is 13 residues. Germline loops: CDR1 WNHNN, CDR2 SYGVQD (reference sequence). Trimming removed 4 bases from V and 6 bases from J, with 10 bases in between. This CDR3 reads CASSAGNGQPQHF. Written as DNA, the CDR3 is TGCGCCAGCAGTGCAGGTAACGGTCAGCCCCAGCATTTT.

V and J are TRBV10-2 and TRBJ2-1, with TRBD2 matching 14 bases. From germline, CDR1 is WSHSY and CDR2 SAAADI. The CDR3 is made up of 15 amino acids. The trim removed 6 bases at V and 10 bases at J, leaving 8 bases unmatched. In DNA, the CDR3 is TGCGCCAGCAGAGAGACTAGCGGGAGGGCAGGAGAGCAGTTCTTC. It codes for CASRETSGRAGEQFF.

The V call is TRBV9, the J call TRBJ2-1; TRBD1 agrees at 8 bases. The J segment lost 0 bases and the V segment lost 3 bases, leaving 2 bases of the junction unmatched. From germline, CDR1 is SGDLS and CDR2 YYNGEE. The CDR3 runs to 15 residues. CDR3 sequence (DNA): TGTGCCAGCAGCGCAACAGGGGGCTCCTACAATGAGCAGTTCTTC. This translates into CASSATGGSYNEQFF.

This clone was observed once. This CDR3 is CASSQAGGSVDEQYF. The CDR3 DNA reads as TGTGCCAGCAGCCAAGCAGGGGGAAGTGTTGACGAGCAGTACTTC. V and J are TRBV7-9 and TRBJ2-7, with 7 positions matching TRBD1. This CDR3 contains 15 residues. The J segment lost 5 bases and the V segment lost 5 bases, leaving 12 bases of the junction unmatched. CDR1 is SEHNR, CDR2 FQNEAQ, per germline (reference sequence).

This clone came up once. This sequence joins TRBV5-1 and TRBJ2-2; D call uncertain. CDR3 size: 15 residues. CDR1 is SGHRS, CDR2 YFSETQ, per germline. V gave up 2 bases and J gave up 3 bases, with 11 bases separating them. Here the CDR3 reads CASSFPLGDTGELFF. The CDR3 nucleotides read TGCGCCAGCAGCTTCCCCTTGGGCGACACCGGGGAGCTGTTTTTT.

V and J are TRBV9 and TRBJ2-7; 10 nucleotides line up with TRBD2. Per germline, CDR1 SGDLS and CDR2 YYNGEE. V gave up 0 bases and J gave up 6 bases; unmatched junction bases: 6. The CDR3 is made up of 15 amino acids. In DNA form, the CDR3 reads TGTGCCAGCAGCGTAGTGGCTAGCGGGGGTGGCGAGCAGTACTTC. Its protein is CASSVVASGGGEQYF.

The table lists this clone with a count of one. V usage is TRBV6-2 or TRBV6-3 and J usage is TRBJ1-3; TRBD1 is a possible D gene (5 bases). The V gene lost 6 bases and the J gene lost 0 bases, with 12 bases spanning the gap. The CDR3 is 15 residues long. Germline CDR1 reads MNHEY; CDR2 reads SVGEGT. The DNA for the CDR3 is TGTGCCAGCAGCTCCTCGGGGCGCTCTGGAAACACCATATATTTT. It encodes CASSSSGRSGNTIYF.

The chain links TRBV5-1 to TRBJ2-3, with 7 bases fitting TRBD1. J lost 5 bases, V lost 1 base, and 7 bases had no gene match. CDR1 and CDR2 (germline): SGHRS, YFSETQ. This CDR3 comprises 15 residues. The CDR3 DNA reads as TGCGCCAGCAGCTTGTCCGGGACAGAGGGAGATACGCAGTATTTT. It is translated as CASSLSGTEGDTQYF.

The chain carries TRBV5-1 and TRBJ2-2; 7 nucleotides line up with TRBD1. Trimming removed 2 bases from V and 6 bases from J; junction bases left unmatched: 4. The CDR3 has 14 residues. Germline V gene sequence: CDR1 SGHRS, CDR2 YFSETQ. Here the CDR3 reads CASSFTGDPGELFF. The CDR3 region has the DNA TGCGCCAGCAGCTTCACAGGGGACCCCGGGGAGCTGTTTTTT.

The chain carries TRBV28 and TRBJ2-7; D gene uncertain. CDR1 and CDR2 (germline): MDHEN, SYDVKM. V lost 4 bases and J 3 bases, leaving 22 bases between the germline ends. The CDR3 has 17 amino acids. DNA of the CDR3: TGTGCCAGCAGTTCTCCCCACACGACCCTGCCAATCTACGAGCAGTACTTC. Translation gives CASSSPHTTLPIYEQYF. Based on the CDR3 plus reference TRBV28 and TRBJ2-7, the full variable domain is DVKVTQSSRYLVKRTGEKVFLECVQDMDHENMFWYRQDPGLGLRLIYFSYDVKMKEKGDIPEGYSVSREKKERFSLILESASTNQTSMYLCASSSPHTTLPIYEQYFGPGTRLTVT.

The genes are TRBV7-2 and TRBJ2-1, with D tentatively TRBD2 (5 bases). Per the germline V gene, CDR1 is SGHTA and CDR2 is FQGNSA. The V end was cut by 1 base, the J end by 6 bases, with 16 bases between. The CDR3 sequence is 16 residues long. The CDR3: CASSLGSGFLGNEQFF. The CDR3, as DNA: TGTGCCAGCAGCTTAGGAAGCGGATTTTTGGGCAATGAGCAGTTCTTC.

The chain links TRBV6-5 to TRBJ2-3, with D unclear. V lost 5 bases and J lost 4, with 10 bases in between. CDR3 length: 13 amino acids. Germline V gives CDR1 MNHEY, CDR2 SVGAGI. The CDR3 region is CASSPGSADTQYF. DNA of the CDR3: TGTGCCAGCAGTCCAGGATCGGCAGATACGCAGTATTTT.

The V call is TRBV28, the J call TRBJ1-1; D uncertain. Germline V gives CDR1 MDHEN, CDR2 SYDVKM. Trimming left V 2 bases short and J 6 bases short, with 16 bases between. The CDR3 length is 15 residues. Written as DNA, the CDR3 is TGTGCCAGCAGTTTAGTATGGGGTCTGGGCGCTGAAGCTTTCTTT. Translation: CASSLVWGLGAEAFF.

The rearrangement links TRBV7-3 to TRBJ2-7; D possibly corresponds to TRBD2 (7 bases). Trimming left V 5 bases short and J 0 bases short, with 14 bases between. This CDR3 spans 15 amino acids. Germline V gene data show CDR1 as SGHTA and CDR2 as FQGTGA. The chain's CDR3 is CASSIGGASSYEQYF. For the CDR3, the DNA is TGTGCCAGCAGCATTGGGGGGGCAAGCTCCTACGAGCAGTACTTC.

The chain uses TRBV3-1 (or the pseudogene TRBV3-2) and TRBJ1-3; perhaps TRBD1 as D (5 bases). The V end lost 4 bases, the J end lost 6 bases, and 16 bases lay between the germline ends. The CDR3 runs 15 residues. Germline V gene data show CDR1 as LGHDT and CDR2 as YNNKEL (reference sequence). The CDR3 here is CASSPITGVVNTIYF. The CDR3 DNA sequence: TGTGCCAGCAGCCCAATCACGGGGGTGGTAAACACCATATATTTT.

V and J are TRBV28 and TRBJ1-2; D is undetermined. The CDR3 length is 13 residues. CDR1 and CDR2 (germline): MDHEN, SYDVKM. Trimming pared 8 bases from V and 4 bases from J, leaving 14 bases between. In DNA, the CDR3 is TGTGCCAGCGCAGAACAGCCAACCTATGGCTACACCTTC. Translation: CASAEQPTYGYTF.

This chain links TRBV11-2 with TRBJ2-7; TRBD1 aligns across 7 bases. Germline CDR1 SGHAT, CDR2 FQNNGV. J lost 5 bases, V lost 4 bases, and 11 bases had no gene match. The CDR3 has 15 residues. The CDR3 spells CASSSTTGDPNEQYF. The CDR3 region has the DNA TGTGCCAGCAGCTCAACAACAGGGGACCCCAACGAGCAGTACTTC.

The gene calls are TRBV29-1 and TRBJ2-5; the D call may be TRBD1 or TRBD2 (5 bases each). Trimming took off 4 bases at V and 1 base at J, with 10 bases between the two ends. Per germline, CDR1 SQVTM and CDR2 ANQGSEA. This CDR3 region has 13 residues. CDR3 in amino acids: CSVGGAAQETQYF. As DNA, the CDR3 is TGCAGCGTTGGAGGGGCGGCCCAAGAGACCCAGTACTTC.

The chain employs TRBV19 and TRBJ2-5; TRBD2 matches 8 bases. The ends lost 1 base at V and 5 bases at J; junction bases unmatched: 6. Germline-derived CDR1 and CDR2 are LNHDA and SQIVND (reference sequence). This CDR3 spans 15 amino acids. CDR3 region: CASSIGSGSRETQYF. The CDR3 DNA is TGTGCCAGTAGTATAGGCAGCGGGAGCCGGGAGACCCAGTACTTC.

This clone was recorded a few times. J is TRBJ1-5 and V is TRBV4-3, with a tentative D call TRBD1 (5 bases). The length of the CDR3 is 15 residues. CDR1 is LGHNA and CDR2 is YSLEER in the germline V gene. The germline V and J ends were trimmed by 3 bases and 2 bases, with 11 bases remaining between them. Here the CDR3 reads CASSQGWGGNQPQHF. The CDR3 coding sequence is TGCGCCAGCAGCCAGGGCTGGGGGGGCAATCAGCCCCAGCATTTT.